The next 19 T cell receptor beta chains were all read from a single sample in a study of CD8 T cells in Susac syndrome. About 0.45 to 1 ug RNA was reverse transcribed with random hexamers. Each CDR3 protein is one row after TCRdb ran MiXCR on the immunoSEQ multiplex PCR reads. The sample carries about 120,000 distinct CDR3 sequences, roughly 95% recorded once. The specimen sequenced was CD4+ T cells from PBMCs. These receptor sequences come from a human donor with Susac syndrome.

The chain has TRBV29-1 and TRBJ1-4; the D gene is possibly TRBD1 (5 bases). The CDR3 consists of 14 residues. Germline V gene lookup returns CDR1 SQVTM and CDR2 ANQGSEA. Trimming took 6 bases from V and 8 from J, leaving 19 bases between them. CDR3 region: CSVADGGGDEKLFF. The CDR3 nucleotides read TGCAGCGTCGCCGACGGGGGGGGAGACGAAAAACTGTTTTTT.

The genes are TRBV18 and TRBJ2-3; 10 bases are a match to TRBD2. The CDR3 consists of 15 residues. Germline CDR1 reads KGHSH; CDR2 reads LQKENI. J lost 6 bases, V lost 2 bases, and 5 bases had no gene match. The CDR3 loop reads CASSPSGRARDTQYF. The CDR3 nucleotides are TGTGCCAGCTCACCAAGCGGGAGGGCCAGGGATACGCAGTATTTT.

The rearrangement links TRBV18 to TRBJ2-7; D gene uncertain. CDR1 and CDR2 (germline): KGHSH, LQKENI. The V end was cut by 6 bases, the J end by 4 bases, with 13 bases between. The CDR3 covers 13 residues. As DNA, the CDR3 is TGTGCCAGCTCTCCCTCCCGACTGTACGAGCAGTACTTC. Its translation is CASSPSRLYEQYF.

This clonotype was detected once. The genes are TRBV7-2 and TRBJ2-5; the D call may be TRBD1 or TRBD2 (5 bases each). The length of the CDR3 is 14 residues. V was shortened by 5 bases and J by 2 bases, with 12 bases between the two germline ends. In germline, CDR1 is SGHTA, CDR2 FQGNSA. CDR3 DNA: TGTGCCAGCAGCCTCCGGGGCCCACAAGAGACCCAGTACTTC. Translating it yields CASSLRGPQETQYF.

The chain uses TRBV20-1 and TRBJ2-1, with 7 positions matching TRBD2. CDR1 DFQATT and CDR2 SNEGSKA come from the germline V gene (reference sequence). After removal of 6 bases from V and 3 bases from J, the junction contained 5 bases not matched to a gene. The CDR3 is made up of 13 amino acids. Written as DNA, the CDR3 is TGCAGTGCGAGCGGGGTTCGCTACAATGAGCAGTTCTTC. It translates to CSASGVRYNEQFF.

This chain uses TRBV3-1 with TRBJ1-2; maybe TRBD1 (5 bases). The ends were cut back, 2 bases at V and 4 bases at J, with 8 bases in the middle. Germline V gene sequence: CDR1 LGHDT, CDR2 YNNKEL (reference sequence). The CDR3 has 13 residues. CDR3 bases: TGTGCCAGCAGCCAATCCGGGGGCTATGGCTACACCTTC. Translated: CASSQSGGYGYTF.

The chain joins TRBV7-9 to TRBJ2-1; no firm D call. Germline CDR1 reads SEHNR; CDR2 reads FQNEAQ (reference sequence). V lost 1 base to trimming and J lost 12 bases, with 10 bases between them. The CDR3 totals 12 residues. CDR3: CASSLVSVRQFF. The CDR3 DNA sequence: TGTGCCAGCAGCTTAGTCAGCGTTAGGCAGTTCTTC.

The chain couples TRBV27 to TRBJ2-7; D is perhaps TRBD1 (6 bases). The V end lost 2 bases, the J end lost 3 bases, and 20 bases lay between the germline ends. Germline V CDR1 and CDR2: MNHEY, SMNVEV (reference sequence). The CDR3 loop spans 17 amino acids. The CDR3 DNA reads as TGTGCCAGCAGTTTAACCCTTACAGGGAGTAAGTTCTACGAGCAGTACTTC. This codes for CASSLTLTGSKFYEQYF.

The chain employs TRBV3-1 and TRBJ2-7, with D possibly matching TRBD1 (6 bases). The CDR3 contains 15 residues. Germline loops: CDR1 LGHDT, CDR2 YNNKEL (reference sequence). V lost 0 bases and J lost 7, with 16 bases in between. As DNA, the CDR3 is TGTGCCAGCAGCCAAGATTTGATACAGGGAGTGGAGCAGTACTTC. Translating gives CASSQDLIQGVEQYF.

The V gene is TRBV24-1, the J gene TRBJ1-5; D is uncertain. Trimming cost V 2 bases and J 5 bases, with 9 bases left between them. This CDR3 comprises 14 residues. Germline loops: CDR1 KGHDR, CDR2 SFDVKD. CDR3 DNA: TGTGCCACCAGTGATTCTGGGAGGTATCAGCCCCAGCATTTT. It encodes CATSDSGRYQPQHF.

The rearrangement links TRBV20-1 to TRBJ2-7; D is unclear. Trimming took 4 bases from V and 0 from J, leaving 10 bases between them. Germline V gene sequence: CDR1 DFQATT, CDR2 SNEGSKA (reference sequence). The CDR3 contains 13 residues. The DNA for the CDR3 is TGCAGTGCTACCGTGGATGCCTCCTACGAGCAGTACTTC. Its translation: CSATVDASYEQYF.

The chain joins TRBV24-1 to TRBJ2-2; 8 nucleotides align to TRBD2. V lost 7 bases, J lost 3 bases, and 3 bases stayed unmatched. The CDR3 is 14 residues long. Germline CDR1 KGHDR, CDR2 SFDVKD. Here the CDR3 DNA reads TGTGCCACCAGCGGGAGGGAGTACACCGGGGAGCTGTTTTTT. Protein product: CATSGREYTGELFF.

V gene TRBV11-2 combines with J gene TRBJ1-2; D is ambiguous. V shed 1 base and J shed 8 bases, with 5 bases lying between them. Germline V gene lookup returns CDR1 SGHAT and CDR2 FQNNGV. This CDR3 region has 11 residues. DNA for the CDR3: TGTGCCAGCAGCTTAGTGAAAGGCTACACCTTC. Protein sequence: CASSLVKGYTF. Full variable domain (outside the CDR3, taken from reference TRBV11-2 and TRBJ1-2): EAGVAQSPRYKIIEKRQSVAFWCNPISGHATLYWYQQILGQGPKLLIQFQNNGVVDDSQLPKDRFSAERLKGVDSTLKIQPAKLEDSAVYLCASSLVKGYTFGSGTRLTVV.

V gene TRBV2 combines with J gene TRBJ2-5, with 11 nucleotides matching TRBD2. Germline V gene lookup returns CDR1 SNHLY and CDR2 FYNNEI. With 7 bases clipped from V and 2 bases from J, the junction kept 3 bases outside the gene matches. This CDR3 region has 14 residues. In nucleotides, the CDR3 is TGTGCCAGCAAGGGGACTAGCGGTCAAGAGACCCAGTACTTC. This sequence encodes CASKGTSGQETQYF. Combining the CDR3 with reference TRBV2 and TRBJ2-5 gives the whole variable domain EPEVTQTPSHQVTQMGQEVILRCVPISNHLYFYWYRQILGQKVEFLVSFYNNEISEKSEIFDDQFSVERPDGSNFTLKIRSTKLEDSAMYFCASKGTSGQETQYFGPGTRLLVL.

This sequence joins TRBV5-4 and TRBJ1-2; D uncertain. Trimming took off 4 bases at V and 0 bases at J, with 13 bases between the two ends. Germline loops: CDR1 SGHNT, CDR2 YYREEE (reference sequence). CDR3 length: 15 residues. The CDR3 region is CASSVVRPANYGYTF. CDR3 DNA: TGTGCCAGCAGCGTTGTCAGGCCAGCTAACTATGGCTACACCTTC.

The chain combines TRBV20-1 with TRBJ2-4; 12 bases are shared with TRBD1. CDR1 DFQATT and CDR2 SNEGSKA come from the germline V gene (reference sequence). The CDR3 is 16 amino acids. Trimming took 4 bases from V and 8 from J; bases not matched to a gene: 12. This CDR3 is CSATTGTGGKGDIQYF. In DNA form, the CDR3 reads TGCAGTGCTACCACCGGGACAGGGGGCAAGGGGGACATTCAGTACTTC.

A single count supports this clonotype. The chain has TRBV2 and TRBJ2-5; 8 bases map to TRBD2. With 6 bases clipped from V and 4 bases from J, the junction kept 7 bases outside the gene matches. CDR3 size: 14 residues. The germline gives CDR1 SNHLY, CDR2 FYNNEI. The CDR3 is CASSGIAGIETQYF. The CDR3 DNA reads as TGTGCCAGCAGCGGAATAGCGGGGATAGAGACCCAGTACTTC.

The V call is TRBV12-3 or TRBV12-4, the J call TRBJ2-7; TRBD2 is a possible D gene (7 bases). The CDR3 has 17 residues. V was cut by 1 base and J by 4 bases, with 20 bases left in between. The CDR3 spells CASSLDRGGAVRYEQYF. In nucleotides, the CDR3 is TGTGCCAGCAGTTTAGACCGCGGGGGCGCGGTCCGGTACGAGCAGTACTTC.

The CDR3 coding sequence is TGTGCCAGCAGCTTAGAACGTATAAGGGATACGCAGTATTTT. Protein product: CASSLERIRDTQYF. The chain is built from TRBV7-2 and TRBJ2-3; D not certain. This CDR3 comprises 14 residues. Trimming stripped 1 base from V and 6 bases from J, with 11 bases between. Germline V gives CDR1 SGHTA, CDR2 FQGNSA.